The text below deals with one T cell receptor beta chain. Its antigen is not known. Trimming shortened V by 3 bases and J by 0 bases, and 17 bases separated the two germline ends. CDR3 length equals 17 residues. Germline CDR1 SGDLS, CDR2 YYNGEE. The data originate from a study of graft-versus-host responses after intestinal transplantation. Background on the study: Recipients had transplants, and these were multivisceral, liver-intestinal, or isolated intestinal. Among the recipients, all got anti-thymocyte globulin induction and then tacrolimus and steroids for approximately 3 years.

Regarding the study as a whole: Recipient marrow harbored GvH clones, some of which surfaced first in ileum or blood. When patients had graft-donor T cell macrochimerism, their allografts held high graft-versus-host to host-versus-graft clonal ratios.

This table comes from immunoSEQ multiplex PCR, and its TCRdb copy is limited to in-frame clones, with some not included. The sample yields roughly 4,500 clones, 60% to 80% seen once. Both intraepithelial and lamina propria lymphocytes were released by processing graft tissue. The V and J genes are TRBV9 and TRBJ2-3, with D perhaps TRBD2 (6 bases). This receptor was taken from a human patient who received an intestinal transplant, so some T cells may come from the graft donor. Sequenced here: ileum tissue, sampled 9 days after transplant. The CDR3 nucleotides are TGTGCCAGCAGCGCCTCCCTTACGGGAGCTAGCACAGATACGCAGTATTTT. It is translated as CASSASLTGASTDTQYF.